This is a list of T cell receptor beta chains from one sample in a study of cytomegalovirus exposure and HLA in healthy donors. TCRdb's copy holds only in-frame clones and misses some; the assay was immunoSEQ multiplex PCR. The sample carries 130,000 to 150,000 clones, roughly 80% recorded once. The specimen sequenced was PBMCs. The receptors here all came from a male donor in good health and CMV-seronegative. CDR3s include the opening cysteine and the closing phenylalanine or tryptophan. Fields, in order: CDR3 length, clone size, J gene, V gene, D gene, CDR3 DNA, CDR3 protein. D genes are given only for firm matches. Some rows have no size entry. The others give once, few or many, or a class for an expanded clone.

>16|-|TRBJ2-5|TRBV7-2|TRBD1
TGTGCCAGCAGCTTACAGGGGGCCACACAGAGAGGGTCCCAGTACTTC
CASSLQGATQRGSQYF
>16|few|TRBJ1-2|TRBV10-1|-
TGCGCCAGCAGTGAGTCATTGCAGGGGCGTAACTATGGCTACACCTTC
CASSESLQGRNYGYTF
>12|-|TRBJ1-1|TRBV5-5|-
TGTGCCAGCAGCTCGGGAGGCACTGAAGCTTTCTTT
CASSSGGTEAFF
>14|-|TRBJ2-5|TRBV7-2|-
TGTGCCAGCAGCTTTACCCCTGGCCAGGAGACCCAGTACTTC
CASSFTPGQETQYF
>16|-|TRBJ1-4|TRBV4-1|-
TGCGCCAGCAGCCAAGCGGAGGGTTTAAAAAATGAAAAACTGTTTTTT
CASSQAEGLKNEKLFF
>16|-|TRBJ1-1|TRBV4-3|-
TGCGCCAGCAGCCAAGATCGGGAGGGGATGGGCACTGAAGCTTTCTTT
CASSQDREGMGTEAFF
>15|-|TRBJ2-2|TRBV5-1|TRBD2
TGCGCCAGCAGCTTTAGCGGGGAGAACACCGGGGAGCTGTTTTTT
CASSFSGENTGELFF
>14|few|TRBJ2-3|TRBV11-2|TRBD2
TGTGCCAGCAGCCTCAGCGGGGCGACAGATACGCAGTATTTT
CASSLSGATDTQYF
>15|-|TRBJ2-5|TRBV4-3|TRBD1
TGCGCCAGCAGCCTCCGGACAGGCAGCCAAGAGACCCAGTACTTC
CASSLRTGSQETQYF
>14|-|TRBJ1-1|TRBV19|-
TGTGCCAGTAGTATGCGGGAATGGAACACTGAAGCTTTCTTT
CASSMREWNTEAFF
>14|-|TRBJ2-7|TRBV19|TRBD1
TGTGCCAGTAGTACACGGGACAGCAAATACGAGCAGTACTTC
CASSTRDSKYEQYF
>14|once|TRBJ2-6|TRBV30|-
TGTGCCTGGGCAGGGGGGTCTGGGGCCAACGGCCTGACTTTC
CAWAGGSGANGLTF
>12|-|TRBJ2-3|TRBV29-1|-
TGCAGCGGCTTGCGGGGCACAGATACGCAGTATTTT
CSGLRGTDTQYF